This T cell receptor beta chain was captured in a study of T cells after posttransplantation cyclophosphamide. Study results and limitations: TRB overlap between skin or GI tissue T cells and blood was limited. Later blood repertoires were often dominated by clones from the donor CD8+ memory compartment. After PTCy, TRB diversity resembled that of CNI/methotrexate controls.

Ten or more counts support this clone. Its specificity is unknown. The related graft donor's blood sample was taken on the day of bone marrow donation. Data came from immunoSEQ multiplex PCR; TCRdb stores just in-frame clones and leaves some out. Listed for the sample are 25,000 to 35,000 clones, none seen a single time. Specimen: PBMCs. This TCR came from a woman aged 55-70 years in good health, CMV-negative, and a related stem cell transplant donor.

The CDR3 bases are TGCGCCAGCAGGACCGGGACAGGGCCCAATGAAAAACTGTTTTTT. Its protein is CASRTGTGPNEKLFF. The chain has TRBV4-3 and TRBJ1-4; 9 bases fit TRBD1. The germline V gene has CDR1 LGHNA and CDR2 YSLEER. The CDR3 sequence is 15 residues long. V dropped 6 bases and J dropped 5; count of bases not matched to a gene: 7.